This TCR beta chain was profiled in a study of Ad26.COV2.S vaccination and SARS-CoV-2 variants. Study-wide results and caveats: Comparable non-spike TCR breadth was observed in vaccine and placebo recipients.

Treatment in this sample: around 19 received Ad26.COV2.S at low or high dose, single or two shots; roughly 5 received placebo; per-sample allocation not given. After the first vaccine or placebo injection, samples were drawn on day 63. About this clone itself: What it recognizes is unknown.

This table comes from immunoSEQ multiplex PCR, and its TCRdb copy is limited to in-frame clones, with some not included. The data show under 550,000 clones, approximately 90% seen once. V was cut by 4 bases and J by 8 bases, with 14 bases left in between. This CDR3 has 13 residues. From germline, CDR1 is SGHTA and CDR2 FQGTGA. The material sequenced was peripheral blood, taken in a trial of Ad26.COV2.S vaccine versus placebo. This clonotype was sampled from a person between 18 and 65 years old who received the Ad26.COV2.S COVID-19 vaccine or a placebo. The chain carries TRBV7-3 and TRBJ1-2; the D is unclear. The CDR3 bases are TGTGCCAGCAGCTCCGCCCAGGCGGCCGGCTACACCTTC. Its protein is CASSSAQAAGYTF.